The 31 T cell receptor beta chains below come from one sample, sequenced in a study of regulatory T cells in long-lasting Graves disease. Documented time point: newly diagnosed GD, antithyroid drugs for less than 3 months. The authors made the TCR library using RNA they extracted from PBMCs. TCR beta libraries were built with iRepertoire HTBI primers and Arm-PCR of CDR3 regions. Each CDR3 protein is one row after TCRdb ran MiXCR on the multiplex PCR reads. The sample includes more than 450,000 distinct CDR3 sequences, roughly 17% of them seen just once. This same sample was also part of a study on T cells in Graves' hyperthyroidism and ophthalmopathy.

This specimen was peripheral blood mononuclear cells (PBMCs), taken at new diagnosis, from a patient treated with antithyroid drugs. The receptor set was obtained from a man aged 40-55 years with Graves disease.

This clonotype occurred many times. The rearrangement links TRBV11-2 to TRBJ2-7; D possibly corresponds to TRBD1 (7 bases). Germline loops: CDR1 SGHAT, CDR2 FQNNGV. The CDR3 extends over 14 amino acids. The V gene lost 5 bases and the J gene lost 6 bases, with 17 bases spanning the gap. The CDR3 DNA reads TGTGCCAGCAGCAGGGGGCTAGCCGGGAGCGAGCAGTACTTC. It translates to CASSRGLAGSEQYF.

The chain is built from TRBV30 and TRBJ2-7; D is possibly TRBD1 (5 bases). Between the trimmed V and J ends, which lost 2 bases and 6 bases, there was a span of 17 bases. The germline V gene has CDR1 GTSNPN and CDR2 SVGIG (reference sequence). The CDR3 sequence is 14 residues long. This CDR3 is CAWSIRGRMPEQYF. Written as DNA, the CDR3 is TGTGCCTGGAGTATAAGGGGCCGCATGCCCGAGCAGTACTTC.

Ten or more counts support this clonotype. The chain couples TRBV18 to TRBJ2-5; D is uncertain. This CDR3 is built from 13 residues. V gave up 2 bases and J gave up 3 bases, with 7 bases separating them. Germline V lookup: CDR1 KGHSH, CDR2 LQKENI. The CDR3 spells CASSPSLEETQYF. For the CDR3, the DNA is TGTGCCAGCTCACCATCCCTTGAAGAGACCCAGTACTTC.

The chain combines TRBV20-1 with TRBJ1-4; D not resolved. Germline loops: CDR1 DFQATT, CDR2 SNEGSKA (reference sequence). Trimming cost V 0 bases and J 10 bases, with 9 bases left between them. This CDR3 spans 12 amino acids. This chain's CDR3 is CSARDPSGKLFF. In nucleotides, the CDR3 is TGCAGTGCTAGAGACCCGTCGGGAAAACTGTTTTTT.

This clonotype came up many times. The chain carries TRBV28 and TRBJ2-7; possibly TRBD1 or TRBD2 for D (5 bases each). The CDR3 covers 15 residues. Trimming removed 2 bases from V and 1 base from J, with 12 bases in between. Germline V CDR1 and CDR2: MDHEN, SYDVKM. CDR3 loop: CASSLSRDGSYEQYF. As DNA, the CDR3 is TGTGCCAGCAGTTTAAGTAGGGACGGGTCCTACGAGCAGTACTTC.

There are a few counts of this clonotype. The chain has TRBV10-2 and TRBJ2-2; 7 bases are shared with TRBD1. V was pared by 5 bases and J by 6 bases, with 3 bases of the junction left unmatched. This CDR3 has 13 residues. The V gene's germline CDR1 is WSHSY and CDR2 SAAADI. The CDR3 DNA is TGCGCCAGCAGTCTACAGGGGCCCGGGGAGCTGTTTTTT. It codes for CASSLQGPGELFF.

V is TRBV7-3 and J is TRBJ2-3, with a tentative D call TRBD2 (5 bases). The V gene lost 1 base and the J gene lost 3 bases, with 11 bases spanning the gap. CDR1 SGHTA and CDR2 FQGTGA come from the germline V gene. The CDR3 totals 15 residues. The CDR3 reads CASSLIGSRTDTQYF. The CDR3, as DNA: TGTGCCAGCAGCTTAATTGGGAGTAGGACAGATACGCAGTATTTT. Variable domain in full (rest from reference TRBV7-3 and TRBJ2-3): GAGVSQTPSNKVTEKGKYVELRCDPISGHTALYWYRQSLGQGPEFLIYFQGTGAADDSGLPNDRFFAVRPEGSVSTLKIQRTERGDSAVYLCASSLIGSRTDTQYFGPGTRLTVL.

The CDR3 bases are TGTGCCAGCACCATAGCGGGAGATGGTGAGACCCAGTACTTC. It codes for CASTIAGDGETQYF. The J gene is TRBJ2-5, the V gene TRBV28; 9 bases agree with TRBD2. Germline CDR1 is MDHEN and CDR2 is SYDVKM. The V segment lost 7 bases and the J segment 5 bases; nucleotides outside the gene matches: 8. The CDR3 extends over 14 amino acids.

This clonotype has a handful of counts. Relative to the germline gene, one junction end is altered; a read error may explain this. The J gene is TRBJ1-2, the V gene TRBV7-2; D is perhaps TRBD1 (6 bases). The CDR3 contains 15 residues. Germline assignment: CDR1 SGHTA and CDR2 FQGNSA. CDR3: CASSLAPGGFGGYTF. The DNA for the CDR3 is TGTGCCAGCAGCCTAGCTCCGGGGGGCTTCGGGGGCTACACCTTC. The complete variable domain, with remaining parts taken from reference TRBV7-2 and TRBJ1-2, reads GAGVSQSPSNKVTEKGKDVELRCDPISGHTALYWYRQSLGQGLEFLIYFQGNSAPDKSGLPSDRFSAERTGGSVSTLTIQRTQQEDSAVYLCASSLAPGGFGGYTFGSGTRLTVV.

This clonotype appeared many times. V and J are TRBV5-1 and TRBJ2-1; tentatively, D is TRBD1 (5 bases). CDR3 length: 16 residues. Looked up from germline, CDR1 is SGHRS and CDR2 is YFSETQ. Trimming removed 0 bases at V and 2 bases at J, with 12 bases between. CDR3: CASSLVGQLTYNEQFF. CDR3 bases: TGCGCCAGCAGCTTGGTGGGGCAGTTAACCTACAATGAGCAGTTCTTC. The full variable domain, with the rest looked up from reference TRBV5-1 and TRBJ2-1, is KAGVTQTPRYLIKTRGQQVTLSCSPISGHRSVSWYQQTPGQGLQFLFEYFSETQRNKGNFPGRFSGRQFSNSRSEMNVSTLELGDSALYLCASSLVGQLTYNEQFFGPGTRLTVL.

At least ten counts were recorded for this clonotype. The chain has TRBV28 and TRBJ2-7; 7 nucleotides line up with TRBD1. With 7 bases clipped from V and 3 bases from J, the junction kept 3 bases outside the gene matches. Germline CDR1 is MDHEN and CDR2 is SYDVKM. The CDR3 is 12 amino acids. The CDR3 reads CASTAGGYEQYF. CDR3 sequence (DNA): TGTGCCAGCACGGCAGGGGGCTACGAGCAGTACTTC.

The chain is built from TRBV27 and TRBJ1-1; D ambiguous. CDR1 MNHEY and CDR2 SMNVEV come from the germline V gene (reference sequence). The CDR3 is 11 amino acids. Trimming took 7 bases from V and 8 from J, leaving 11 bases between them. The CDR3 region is CASIENGEAFF. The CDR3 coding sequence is TGTGCCAGCATCGAGAACGGGGAAGCTTTCTTT.

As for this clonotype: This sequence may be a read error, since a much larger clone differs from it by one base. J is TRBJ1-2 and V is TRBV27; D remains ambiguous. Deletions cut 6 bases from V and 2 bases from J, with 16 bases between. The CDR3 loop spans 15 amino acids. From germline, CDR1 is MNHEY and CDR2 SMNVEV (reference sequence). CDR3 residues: CASSTSGQANYGYTF. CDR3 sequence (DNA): TGTGCCAGCAGCACATCGGGTCAGGCAAACTATGGCTACACCTTC.

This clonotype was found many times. CDR3 loop: CASSLGLGTNTGELFF. The CDR3, as DNA: TGCGCCAGCAGCTTGGGTCTGGGGACAAACACCGGGGAGCTGTTTTTT. The chain has TRBV5-1 and TRBJ2-2; D possibly corresponds to TRBD1 (6 bases). Germline loops: CDR1 SGHRS, CDR2 YFSETQ. V gave up 0 bases and J gave up 2 bases, with 11 bases separating them. The CDR3 contains 16 residues.

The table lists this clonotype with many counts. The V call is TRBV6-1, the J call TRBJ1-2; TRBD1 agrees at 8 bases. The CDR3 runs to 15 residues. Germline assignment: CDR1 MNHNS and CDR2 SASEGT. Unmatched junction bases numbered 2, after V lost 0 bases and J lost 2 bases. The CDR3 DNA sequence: TGTGCCAGCAGTGAAGCGTGGACAGGGAACTATGGCTACACCTTC. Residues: CASSEAWTGNYGYTF.

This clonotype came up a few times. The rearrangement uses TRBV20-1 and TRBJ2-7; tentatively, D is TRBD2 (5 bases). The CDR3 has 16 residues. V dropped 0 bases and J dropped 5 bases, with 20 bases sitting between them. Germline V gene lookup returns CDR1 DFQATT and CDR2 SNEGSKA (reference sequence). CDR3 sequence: CSARDPAVGRANEQYF. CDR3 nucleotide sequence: TGCAGTGCTAGAGATCCCGCCGTAGGGAGAGCAAACGAGCAGTACTTC.

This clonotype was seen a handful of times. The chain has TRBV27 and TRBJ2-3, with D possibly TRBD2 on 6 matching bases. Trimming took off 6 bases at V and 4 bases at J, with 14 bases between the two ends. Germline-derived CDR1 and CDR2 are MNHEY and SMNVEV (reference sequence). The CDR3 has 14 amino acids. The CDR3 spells CASSRGGLSDTQYF. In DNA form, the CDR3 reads TGTGCCAGCAGCAGAGGAGGGTTGTCAGATACGCAGTATTTT.

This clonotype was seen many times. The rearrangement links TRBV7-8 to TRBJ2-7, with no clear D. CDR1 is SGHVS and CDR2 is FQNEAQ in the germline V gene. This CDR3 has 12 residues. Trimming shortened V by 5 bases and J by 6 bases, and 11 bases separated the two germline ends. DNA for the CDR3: TGTGCCAGCAGCCCCCCCCTTGGCGAGCAGTACTTC. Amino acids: CASSPPLGEQYF.

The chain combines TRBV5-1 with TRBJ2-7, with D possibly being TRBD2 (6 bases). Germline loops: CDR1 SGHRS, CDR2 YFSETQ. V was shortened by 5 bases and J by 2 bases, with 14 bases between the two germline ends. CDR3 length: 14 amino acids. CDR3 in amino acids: CASRWNGGTYEQYF. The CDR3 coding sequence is TGCGCCAGCAGGTGGAACGGGGGAACCTACGAGCAGTACTTC. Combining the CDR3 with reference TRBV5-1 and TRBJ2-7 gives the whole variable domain KAGVTQTPRYLIKTRGQQVTLSCSPISGHRSVSWYQQTPGQGLQFLFEYFSETQRNKGNFPGRFSGRQFSNSRSEMNVSTLELGDSALYLCASRWNGGTYEQYFGPGTRLTVT.

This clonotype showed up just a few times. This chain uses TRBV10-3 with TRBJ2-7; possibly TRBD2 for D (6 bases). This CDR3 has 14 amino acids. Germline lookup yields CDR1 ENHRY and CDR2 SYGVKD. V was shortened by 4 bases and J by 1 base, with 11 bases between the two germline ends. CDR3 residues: CAISVGGNSYEQYF. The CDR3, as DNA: TGTGCCATCAGTGTGGGCGGGAATTCCTACGAGCAGTACTTC.

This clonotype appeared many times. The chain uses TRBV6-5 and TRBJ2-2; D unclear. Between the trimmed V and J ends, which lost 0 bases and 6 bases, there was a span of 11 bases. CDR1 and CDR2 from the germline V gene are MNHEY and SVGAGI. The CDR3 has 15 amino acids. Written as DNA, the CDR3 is TGTGCCAGCAGTTACTCGGAACTGGCGGCCGGGGAGCTGTTTTTT. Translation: CASSYSELAAGELFF.

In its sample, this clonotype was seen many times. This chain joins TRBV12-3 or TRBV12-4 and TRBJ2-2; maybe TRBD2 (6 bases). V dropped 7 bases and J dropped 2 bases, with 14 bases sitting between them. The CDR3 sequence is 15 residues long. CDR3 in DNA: TGTGCCAGCACCCCTACTAGCCTAAACACCGGGGAGCTGTTTTTT. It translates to CASTPTSLNTGELFF.

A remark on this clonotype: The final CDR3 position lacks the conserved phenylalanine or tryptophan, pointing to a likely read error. Here the CDR3 DNA reads TGTGCCAGCAGCTTAGGGACAGGGACGAACACCGGGGAGCTGTTTTTG. This codes for CASSLGTGTNTGELFL. The chain links TRBV7-9 to TRBJ2-2, with 8 bases matching TRBD1. The trim removed 1 base at V and 0 bases at J, leaving 1 base unmatched. The CDR3 is 16 residues long. From germline, CDR1 is SEHNR and CDR2 FQNEAQ (reference sequence).

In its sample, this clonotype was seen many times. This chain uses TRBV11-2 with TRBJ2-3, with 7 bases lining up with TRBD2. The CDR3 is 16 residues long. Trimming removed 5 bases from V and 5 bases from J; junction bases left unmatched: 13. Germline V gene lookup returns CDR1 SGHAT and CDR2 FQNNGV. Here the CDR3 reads CASSRDYLQLGDTQYF. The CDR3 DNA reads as TGTGCCAGCAGCCGGGACTACCTCCAACTCGGAGATACGCAGTATTTT.

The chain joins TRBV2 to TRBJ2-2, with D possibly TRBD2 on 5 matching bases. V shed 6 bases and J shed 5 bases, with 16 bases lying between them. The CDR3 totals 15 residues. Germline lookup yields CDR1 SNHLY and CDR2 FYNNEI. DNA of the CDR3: TGTGCCAGCAGCCAGAATCGGGGTTCAACCGGGGAGCTGTTTTTT. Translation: CASSQNRGSTGELFF.

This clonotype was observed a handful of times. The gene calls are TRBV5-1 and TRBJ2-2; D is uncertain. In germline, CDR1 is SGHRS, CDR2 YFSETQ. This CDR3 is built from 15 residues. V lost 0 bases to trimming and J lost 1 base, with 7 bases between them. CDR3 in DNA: TGCGCCAGCAGCTTGGATCTTCTGAACACCGGGGAGCTGTTTTTT. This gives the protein CASSLDLLNTGELFF. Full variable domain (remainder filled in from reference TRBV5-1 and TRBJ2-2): KAGVTQTPRYLIKTRGQQVTLSCSPISGHRSVSWYQQTPGQGLQFLFEYFSETQRNKGNFPGRFSGRQFSNSRSEMNVSTLELGDSALYLCASSLDLLNTGELFFGEGSRLTVL.

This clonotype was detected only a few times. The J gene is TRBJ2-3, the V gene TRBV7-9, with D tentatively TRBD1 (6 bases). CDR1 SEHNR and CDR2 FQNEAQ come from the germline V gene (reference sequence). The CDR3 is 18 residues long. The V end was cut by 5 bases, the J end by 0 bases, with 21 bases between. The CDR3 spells CASSRTSYRVSSTDTQYF. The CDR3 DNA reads TGTGCCAGCAGCCGGACCTCCTACAGGGTTTCTAGCACAGATACGCAGTATTTT.

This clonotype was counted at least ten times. The CDR3 DNA reads TGTGCCAGCAGTAGCTCCAGGGCATTAGCCAAAAACATTCAGTACTTC. It is translated as CASSSSRALAKNIQYF. The chain has TRBV11-2 and TRBJ2-4, with a weak D call TRBD1 (5 bases). Germline CDR1 is SGHAT and CDR2 is FQNNGV. This CDR3 is built from 16 residues. Between the trimmed V and J ends, which lost 6 bases and 0 bases, there was a span of 15 bases.

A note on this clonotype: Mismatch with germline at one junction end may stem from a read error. The CDR3 protein is CSASRRELLWGGIF. The CDR3 region has the DNA TGCAGTGCTAGCCGGCGGGAGTTATTATGGGGAGGGATCTTC. The chain links TRBV20-1 to TRBJ2-1; 7 bases are shared with TRBD2. Germline V gene sequence: CDR1 DFQATT, CDR2 SNEGSKA (reference sequence). The CDR3 is 14 residues long.

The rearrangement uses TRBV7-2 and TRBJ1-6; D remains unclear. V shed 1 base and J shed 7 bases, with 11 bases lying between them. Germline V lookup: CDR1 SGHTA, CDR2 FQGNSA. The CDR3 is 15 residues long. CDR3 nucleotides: TGTGCCAGCAGCTTAGTGGCAGGCTTAAATTCACCCCTCCACTTT. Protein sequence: CASSLVAGLNSPLHF.

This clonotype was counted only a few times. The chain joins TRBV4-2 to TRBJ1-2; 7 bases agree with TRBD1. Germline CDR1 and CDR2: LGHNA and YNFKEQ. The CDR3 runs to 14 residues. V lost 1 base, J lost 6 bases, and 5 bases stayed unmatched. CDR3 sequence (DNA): TGTGCCAGCAGCCAAGGCCGGGACAGTAATGGCTACACCTTC. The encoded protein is CASSQGRDSNGYTF.